This T cell receptor (beta chain) was obtained from a study of blood T cells in healthy people across ages. Combining a sample-barcoded 5' primer with a J-beta primer mix, a second PCR ran for roughly 6 to 11 cycles. Every cDNA molecule carried a tag from a template-switch adaptor bearing 12 random nucleotides. MiXCR was run by TCRdb on the 5' RACE reads, yielding one entry per CDR3 protein. The repertoire includes approximately 730,000 distinct CDR3 sequences, 43% of them detected once, and about 20% sits in the top ten. Per the germline V gene, CDR1 is DFQATT and CDR2 is SNEGSKA (reference sequence). The CDR3 has 12 amino acids.

The chain is built from TRBV20-1 and TRBJ2-5; possible D gene TRBD1, 5 bases. The end of the DNA aligns better with TRBJ2-7, so the J call may be wrong. The TCR comes from a woman in her sixties in good health. The sequenced sample was blood. The CDR3 loop reads CSAKGQFNEQYF. CDR3 coding DNA: TGCAGTGCCAAGGGGCAGTTCAACGAGCAGTACTTC.